Many counts were recorded for the clone carrying this T cell receptor (beta chain). Its target is unknown. The data were taken from a study of T cells in Graves' hyperthyroidism and ophthalmopathy. Notes on the study in general: Blood also held most thyroid clonotypes expanded beyond 0.001. Separation of ophthalmopathy from stable hyperthyroidism was achieved by a 13 V-J model.

RNA transcripts yielded amplified TCR beta CDR3 regions. TCR CDR3 regions were first amplified by RT-PCR with HTBI primers. TCRdb ran MiXCR on the multiplex PCR reads and lists one entry per CDR3 protein. The data show approximately 260,000 distinct CDR3 sequences, approximately 14% seen once. The germline V gene encodes CDR1 KGHSH and CDR2 LQKENI. The CDR3 runs to 13 residues. With 3 bases removed from V and 8 bases from J, the gap between germline ends came to 11 bases. Blood from later-ophthalmopathy patients was taken at first hyperthyroidism diagnosis. The clonotype comes from a woman between 45 and 60 years old with Graves' hyperthyroidism that later progressed to Graves' ophthalmopathy. Material for sequencing was blood. The genes are TRBV18 and TRBJ2-1, with D possibly matching TRBD1 (5 bases). CDR3 bases: TGTGCCAGCTCACCGACTCAAGGGGATGAGCAGTTCTTC. This sequence encodes CASSPTQGDEQFF.